Listed here are 30 T cell receptor beta chains from one sample, sequenced in a study of T cell responses to AZD1222 COVID-19 vaccine. Sequencing used immunoSEQ multiplex PCR; TCRdb keeps in-frame clones, though not all of them. The profile shows some 150,000 clones, 80% to 90% of them singletons. Sample: peripheral blood, taken 28 days after the second AZD1222 dose. These TCRs come from an adult who received the AZD1222 COVID-19 vaccine.

This sequence joins TRBV24-1 and TRBJ2-3; 12 bases match TRBD2. The CDR3 contains 16 residues. The germline gives CDR1 KGHDR, CDR2 SFDVKD. With V trimmed by 4 bases and J by 5 bases, 6 bases remained unmatched. The CDR3 is CATSDWTSGVVDTQYF. The DNA of the CDR3 is TGTGCCACCAGTGACTGGACTAGCGGGGTCGTAGATACGCAGTATTTT.

V is TRBV3-1 (or the pseudogene TRBV3-2) and J is TRBJ1-4; 8 bases fit TRBD1. Germline V gives CDR1 LGHDT, CDR2 YNNKEL (reference sequence). Trimming at V came to 5 bases and at J to 11 bases, leaving 7 bases not matched to a gene. The length of the CDR3 is 13 residues. CDR3 protein: CASSEGQGLKLFF. CDR3 nucleotides: TGTGCCAGCAGCGAAGGACAGGGCCTCAAACTGTTTTTT.

J is TRBJ2-2 and V is TRBV12-5, with TRBD1 matching over 11 bases. This CDR3 region has 16 residues. Germline lookup yields CDR1 LGHNT and CDR2 FRNRAP. Trimming cost V 5 bases and J 2 bases; bases outside gene matches: 4. This CDR3 is CASGLGTGGNTGELFF. CDR3 DNA sequence: TGTGCTAGTGGTCTGGGGACAGGGGGAAACACCGGGGAGCTGTTTTTT.

This rearrangement joins TRBV18 to TRBJ2-2, with TRBD1 matching 10 bases. V lost 6 bases, J lost 4 bases, and 8 bases stayed unmatched. From germline, CDR1 is KGHSH and CDR2 LQKENI. The CDR3 loop spans 16 amino acids. The CDR3 loop is CASSQGTGAPTGELFF. CDR3 DNA sequence: TGTGCCAGCTCCCAAGGGACAGGGGCTCCCACCGGGGAGCTGTTTTTT.

CDR3 nucleotide sequence: TGTGCCAGCAGCGGTAATGAAAAACTGTTTTTT. It yields the protein CASSGNEKLFF. The chain is built from TRBV3-1 (or the pseudogene TRBV3-2) and TRBJ1-4; D remains unclear. CDR1 LGHDT and CDR2 YNNKEL come from the germline V gene (reference sequence). The CDR3 contains 11 residues. Trimming stripped 5 bases from V and 4 bases from J, with 2 bases between.

The chain combines TRBV3-1 (or the pseudogene TRBV3-2) with TRBJ1-3; D is undetermined. Deletions cut 2 bases from V and 2 bases from J, with 4 bases between. The germline gives CDR1 LGHDT, CDR2 YNNKEL (reference sequence). The CDR3 runs to 13 residues. The CDR3 is CASSQNPGNTIYF. The CDR3 bases are TGTGCCAGCAGCCAAAATCCTGGAAACACCATATATTTT.

The chain couples TRBV7-2 to TRBJ2-1; D perhaps matches TRBD2 (5 bases). The V gene lost 5 bases and the J gene lost 0 bases, with 11 bases spanning the gap. Per the germline V gene, CDR1 is SGHTA and CDR2 is FQGNSA. The CDR3 has 15 amino acids. The CDR3 nucleotides read TGTGCCAGCAGCCAGGACTCAAACTCCTACAATGAGCAGTTCTTC. The encoded protein is CASSQDSNSYNEQFF.

This sequence joins TRBV2 and TRBJ2-1; D is ambiguous. CDR1 is SNHLY and CDR2 is FYNNEI in the germline V gene. The CDR3 totals 12 residues. The V and J ends lost 6 bases and 10 bases respectively, with 13 bases between them. In DNA, the CDR3 is TGTGCCAGCAGCGCACAAGGGTGGGAGCAGTTCTTC. Translated: CASSAQGWEQFF.

The rearrangement links TRBV11-2 to TRBJ2-5; D might be TRBD2 (5 bases). V was trimmed by 3 bases and J by 7 bases, leaving 12 bases between them. Germline loops: CDR1 SGHAT, CDR2 FQNNGV. The CDR3 consists of 13 residues. The CDR3 sequence is CASSFPGRGTQYF. In DNA, the CDR3 is TGTGCCAGCAGCTTCCCTGGTCGGGGGACCCAGTACTTC.

The rearrangement links TRBV15 to TRBJ2-7; weak D call: TRBD2 (6 bases). Trimming removed 5 bases from V and 0 bases from J, with 8 bases in between. The CDR3 consists of 13 residues. Germline V CDR1 and CDR2: LNHNV, YYDKDF (reference sequence). The CDR3 DNA reads as TGTGCCACCAGCCGGGACTTCTCCTACGAGCAGTACTTC. Its protein is CATSRDFSYEQYF.

The chain links TRBV19 to TRBJ2-7; TRBD1 matches at 9 bases. Looked up from germline, CDR1 is LNHDA and CDR2 is SQIVND (reference sequence). The ends lost 3 bases at V and 4 bases at J; junction bases unmatched: 4. The CDR3 consists of 14 residues. As DNA, the CDR3 is TGTGCCAGTAGTATTACGGACAGGGGTTACGAGCAGTACTTC. Translating gives CASSITDRGYEQYF. The full variable domain, completed using reference TRBV19 and TRBJ2-7, is DGGITQSPKYLFRKEGQNVTLSCEQNLNHDAMYWYRQDPGQGLRLIYYSQIVNDFQKGDIAEGYSVSREKKESFPLTVTSAQKNPTAFYLCASSITDRGYEQYFGPGTRLTVT.

Worth noting for this clone: Other DNA sequences in the sample encode the same CDR3. The chain is built from TRBV18 and TRBJ2-7; D is unclear. From germline, CDR1 is KGHSH and CDR2 LQKENI. There are 12 residues in the CDR3. V was clipped by 2 bases and J by 0 bases, with 2 bases between them. CDR3 sequence (DNA): TGTGCCAGCTCACCAACCTCCTACGAGCAGTACTTC. It codes for CASSPTSYEQYF.

CDR3 in DNA: TGCAGCGTTGAACTCGGGCAGGGAGGGGAGACCCAGTACTTC. Translation gives CSVELGQGGETQYF. The rearrangement uses TRBV29-1 and TRBJ2-5; 7 bases agree with TRBD2. The CDR3 consists of 14 residues. After removal of 2 bases from V and 5 bases from J, the junction contained 8 bases not matched to a gene. CDR1 and CDR2 (germline): SQVTM, ANQGSEA.

The count of this clone is one. V usage is TRBV7-8 and J usage is TRBJ1-1; possibly TRBD1 for D (6 bases). The V and J ends lost 2 bases and 8 bases respectively, with 12 bases between them. The CDR3 spans 13 residues. Per the germline V gene, CDR1 is SGHVS and CDR2 is FQNEAQ. CDR3 sequence: CASSLNRDREAFF. CDR3 coding DNA: TGTGCCAGCAGCTTAAACAGGGACCGAGAAGCTTTCTTT.

In its sample, this clone was seen once. V and J are TRBV28 and TRBJ2-7, with D possibly being TRBD1 or TRBD2 (5 bases each). Germline V lookup: CDR1 MDHEN, CDR2 SYDVKM. V gave up 4 bases and J gave up 3 bases, with 13 bases separating them. The CDR3 is 14 amino acids. CDR3 in amino acids: CASSSTLGDYEQYF. The CDR3 bases are TGTGCCAGCAGTTCCACCCTGGGGGACTACGAGCAGTACTTC. Filled out from reference TRBV28 and TRBJ2-7, the complete variable domain reads DVKVTQSSRYLVKRTGEKVFLECVQDMDHENMFWYRQDPGLGLRLIYFSYDVKMKEKGDIPEGYSVSREKKERFSLILESASTNQTSMYLCASSSTLGDYEQYFGPGTRLTVT.

The chain has TRBV27 and TRBJ1-1; possibly TRBD1 for D (5 bases). Germline CDR1 is MNHEY and CDR2 is SMNVEV (reference sequence). The CDR3 is 14 residues long. V gave up 3 bases and J gave up 5 bases, with 13 bases separating them. The CDR3 region has the DNA TGTGCCAGCAGTTTTAGCAGGGACGGGACTGAAGCTTTCTTT. Translated: CASSFSRDGTEAFF.

This clone has a handful of counts. The chain has TRBV2 and TRBJ2-5; D is undetermined. CDR1 is SNHLY, CDR2 FYNNEI, per germline. The CDR3 has 11 amino acids. Trimming took 5 bases from V and 1 from J, leaving 2 bases between them. The CDR3: CASSFQETQYF. CDR3 in DNA: TGTGCCAGCAGTTTCCAAGAGACCCAGTACTTC.

The chain has TRBV7-9 and TRBJ2-7, with a possible D match to TRBD1 (5 bases). Trimming stripped 1 base from V and 4 bases from J, with 14 bases between. Germline assignment: CDR1 SEHNR and CDR2 FQNEAQ (reference sequence). The CDR3 contains 15 residues. CDR3 DNA: TGTGCCAGCAGCTTAGGGGTCCGGACAAGTTACGAGCAGTACTTC. This gives the protein CASSLGVRTSYEQYF.

The CDR3 protein is CASSWGGSPGELFF. For the CDR3, the DNA is TGCGCCAGCAGTTGGGGGGGCAGCCCCGGGGAGCTGTTTTTT. This rearrangement joins TRBV5-1 to TRBJ2-2; tentative D call: TRBD2 (7 bases). The ends were cut back, 5 bases at V and 6 bases at J, with 14 bases in the middle. This CDR3 spans 14 amino acids. The V gene's germline CDR1 is SGHRS and CDR2 YFSETQ.

The chain carries TRBV7-3 and TRBJ2-2; TRBD2 aligns across 8 bases. Germline lookup yields CDR1 SGHTA and CDR2 FQGTGA. The V segment lost 5 bases and the J segment 4 bases; nucleotides outside the gene matches: 12. CDR3 size: 17 residues. CDR3 nucleotides: TGTGCCAGCAGCCCCCCATGGGCGGGAGGTTCCACCGGGGAGCTGTTTTTT. Translating it yields CASSPPWAGGSTGELFF.

The V and J genes are TRBV3-1 (or the pseudogene TRBV3-2) and TRBJ2-4; D perhaps matches TRBD1 (5 bases). V was pared by 0 bases and J by 0 bases, with 6 bases between. CDR1 is LGHDT, CDR2 YNNKEL, per germline (reference sequence). The CDR3 has 15 residues. The CDR3 DNA is TGTGCCAGCAGCCAAGAAAGGGGAGCCAAAAACATTCAGTACTTC. Translated: CASSQERGAKNIQYF.

The J gene is TRBJ1-3, the V gene TRBV14; tentatively, D is TRBD1 (6 bases). The CDR3 runs 21 residues. Trimming took off 0 bases at V and 5 bases at J, with 29 bases between the two ends. Germline V gene lookup returns CDR1 SGHDN and CDR2 FVKESK. The CDR3 nucleotides read TGTGCCAGCAGCCAAGACCCCTACTCCACTCGACAGGCGACGGATCGAAACACCATATATTTT. Its protein product is CASSQDPYSTRQATDRNTIYF.

The V and J genes are TRBV4-3 and TRBJ1-6; a possible D gene is TRBD1 (5 bases). Germline V gene lookup returns CDR1 LGHNA and CDR2 YSLEER. Between the trimmed V and J ends, which lost 6 bases and 5 bases, there was a span of 17 bases. The CDR3 is made up of 16 amino acids. This chain's CDR3 is CASRRNSGQNNSPLHF. CDR3 bases: TGCGCCAGCAGACGGAATTCGGGGCAGAATAATTCACCCCTCCACTTT.

This clone has a handful of counts. V usage is TRBV12-3 or TRBV12-4 and J usage is TRBJ2-5; 7 bases line up with TRBD2. This CDR3 has 13 amino acids. V shed 6 bases and J 7 bases; nucleotides not matched to a gene: 8. CDR3 amino acids: CASRAGGWGTQYF. The CDR3 nucleotides are TGTGCCAGCAGAGCCGGGGGGTGGGGGACCCAGTACTTC.

V and J are TRBV25-1 and TRBJ2-2; D is perhaps TRBD1 (7 bases). There are 14 residues in the CDR3. V shed 6 bases and J shed 5 bases, with 13 bases lying between them. From germline, CDR1 is MGHDK and CDR2 SYGVNS. CDR3 loop: CASRRQGGTGELFF. The CDR3 DNA reads TGTGCCAGCAGGCGACAGGGAGGAACCGGGGAGCTGTTTTTT.

The chain uses TRBV29-1 and TRBJ2-2; 11 nucleotides match TRBD1. Germline V gene sequence: CDR1 SQVTM, CDR2 ANQGSEA. The CDR3 has 14 residues. The V gene end was trimmed by 7 bases and the J gene end by 3 bases; junction bases not matched to a gene: 4. The CDR3: CSAWTGGDTGELFF. CDR3 in DNA: TGCAGCGCCTGGACAGGGGGCGACACCGGGGAGCTGTTTTTT.

The chain links TRBV9 to TRBJ2-7; TRBD2 agrees at 8 bases. With V trimmed by 3 bases and J by 4 bases, 3 bases remained unmatched. The CDR3 is 13 residues long. Germline lookup yields CDR1 SGDLS and CDR2 YYNGEE. CDR3 DNA: TGTGCCAGCAGCGGAAGCGGGAGTTACGAGCAGTACTTC. As protein: CASSGSGSYEQYF.

DNA for the CDR3: TGTGCCAGCAGCTTGCAGGGGTTCGGAGGTGAAAAACTGTTTTTT. It codes for CASSLQGFGGEKLFF. This chain joins TRBV28 and TRBJ1-4; D might be TRBD1 (6 bases). This CDR3 comprises 15 residues. The V end lost 6 bases, the J end lost 7 bases, and 18 bases lay between the germline ends. Per the germline V gene, CDR1 is MDHEN and CDR2 is SYDVKM.

This clone has only a few counts. The chain carries TRBV12-3 or TRBV12-4 and TRBJ2-1, with D perhaps matching TRBD2 (5 bases). V was cut by 6 bases and J by 10 bases, with 16 bases left in between. The length of the CDR3 is 13 residues. CDR3 nucleotides: TGTGCCAGCAGCTGGACTGAGTTGTGGGAGCAGTTCTTC. It encodes CASSWTELWEQFF.

J is TRBJ2-3 and V is TRBV7-2, with 9 bases that match TRBD2. The length of the CDR3 is 15 residues. Germline V gene sequence: CDR1 SGHTA, CDR2 FQGNSA. Trimming removed 4 bases from V and 1 base from J; junction bases left unmatched: 3. CDR3 amino acids: CASSWAGGGTDTQYF. In DNA, the CDR3 is TGTGCCAGCAGCTGGGCGGGAGGGGGCACAGATACGCAGTATTTT.